The sequence of this TCR beta chain was determined in a study of blood T cell repertoires in COVID-19. Study-level information: Material from acute and convalescent COVID-19 was sourced from the United States, Italy and Spain. T cells, B-cell-depleted T cells, or PBMCs supplied cDNA or gDNA.

As handled by the study authors: Cell counts per sample came from amplifying reference gene primers. This table comes from immunoSEQ multiplex PCR, and its TCRdb copy is limited to in-frame clones, with some not included. For V, J and clone size, that table is used; D and trimming come from the DNA. The data show approximately 300,000 clones, roughly 84% seen once. CDR1 is MNHEY, CDR2 SVGAGI, per germline. The CDR3 is made up of 15 amino acids. With 6 bases removed from V and 6 bases from J, the gap between germline ends came to 20 bases. V is TRBV6-5 and J is TRBJ1-2; tentative D call: TRBD1 (6 bases). The receptor comes from a man between 50 and 59 years old with active or convalescent COVID-19. The specimen sequenced was peripheral blood. The CDR3 DNA is TGTGCCAGCAGGTCCCCAAAAGGCAGGGGCCATGGCTACACCTTC. It specifies CASRSPKGRGHGYTF.